This paragraph covers one T cell receptor (beta chain) sequence. CDR1 is MNHEY, CDR2 SVGEGT, per germline. CDR3 length: 14 amino acids. After removal of 6 bases from V and 8 bases from J, the junction contained 7 bases not matched to a gene. Patients in Seattle were enrolled during active infection, then followed longitudinally. The data were taken from a study of blood T cell repertoires in COVID-19. About the research overall: Sources were T cells, B-cell-depleted T cells, or PBMCs; the material itself was cDNA or gDNA.

Profiling relied on immunoSEQ multiplex PCR, and the TCRdb table lists in-frame clones only, not all of them. The table records some 450,000 clones, approximately 89% of them present only once. This rearrangement joins TRBV6-2 or TRBV6-3 to TRBJ2-3; TRBD2 aligns across 11 bases. This receptor was identified in a woman aged 50 to 65 with COVID-19, enrolled during active disease. The sequenced sample was peripheral blood. The CDR3 sequence is CASSRASGGPTQYF. The CDR3 nucleotides are TGTGCCAGCAGCCGAGCTAGCGGGGGGCCTACGCAGTATTTT.